What follows are 17 T cell receptor beta chains derived from one specimen sequenced in a study of T cell repertoires in cytomegalovirus infection. MiXCR, run by TCRdb on the reads, gives a single entry per CDR3 protein. The table shows around 900,000 distinct CDR3 sequences, with approximately 33% occurring only once. These receptors have no identified antigens. The sample was cultured CD8+ T cells from PBMCs, taken from culture after CMV antigen stimulation. These receptors were obtained from a human donor in good health (CMV status not recorded). Some clones in this sample may be carry-over from other donors' samples.

This chain joins TRBV7-3 and TRBJ2-2; D might be TRBD2 (5 bases). This CDR3 region has 12 residues. In germline, CDR1 is SGHTA, CDR2 FQGTGA. V was pared by 2 bases and J by 10 bases, with 8 bases between. CDR3 in DNA: TGTGCCAGCAGCTTAGAGGGCCTGGAGCTGTTTTTT. Translation: CASSLEGLELFF.

This clonotype has just a few counts. The gene calls are TRBV6-5 and TRBJ1-2; D unclear. The germline V gene encodes CDR1 MNHEY and CDR2 SVGAGI. V gave up 2 bases and J gave up 2 bases, with 9 bases separating them. This CDR3 is 14 amino acids long. The CDR3 DNA follows: TGTGCCAGCAGTTACGGAGGGAACAACTATGGCTACACCTTC. This sequence encodes CASSYGGNNYGYTF.

The gene calls are TRBV27 and TRBJ2-1; 7 bases fit TRBD1. The CDR3 length is 15 residues. Trimming took 5 bases from V and 6 from J; bases not matched to a gene: 10. The germline CDR1 and CDR2 sequences are MNHEY and SMNVEV (reference sequence). CDR3 in amino acids: CASSATGATLNEQFF. CDR3 bases: TGTGCCAGCAGTGCCACAGGGGCTACCCTCAATGAGCAGTTCTTC.

J is TRBJ1-2 and V is TRBV9; TRBD1 agrees at 7 bases. The J segment lost 5 bases and the V segment lost 2 bases, leaving 6 bases of the junction unmatched. The CDR3 loop spans 14 amino acids. The germline gives CDR1 SGDLS, CDR2 YYNGEE. The CDR3 region has the DNA TGTGCCAGCAGCGTGGACAGGAGTCAGTATGGCTACACCTTC. Its protein is CASSVDRSQYGYTF.

This clonotype was seen a handful of times. As DNA, the CDR3 is TGTGCCAGCAGTTTACTACGGGACTTTCAAGAGACCCAGTACTTC. Translated, it gives CASSLLRDFQETQYF. The chain carries TRBV27 and TRBJ2-5, with D maybe TRBD2 (6 bases). This CDR3 spans 15 amino acids. CDR1 and CDR2 from the germline V gene are MNHEY and SMNVEV (reference sequence). Trimming removed 2 bases from V and 2 bases from J, with 12 bases in between.

The chain has TRBV24-1 and TRBJ1-2; the match to TRBD1 covers 7 bases. The V and J ends lost 4 bases and 6 bases, in that order; junction bases with no gene match: 7. From germline, CDR1 is KGHDR and CDR2 SFDVKD. The CDR3 has 14 residues. The CDR3 DNA reads TGTGCCACCAGTGAGGGAGGGGGCGTTGATGGCTACACCTTC. Translated: CATSEGGGVDGYTF.

The V and J genes are TRBV5-3 and TRBJ2-3; no firm D call. TRBV5-3 is annotated as an ORF whose role is uncertain. V was shortened by 0 bases and J by 8 bases, with 19 bases between the two germline ends. The CDR3 loop spans 16 amino acids. CDR3 sequence reads: CARSLEVNHHPITQYF. Written as DNA, the CDR3 is TGTGCCAGAAGCTTGGAGGTGAATCACCACCCCATTACGCAGTATTTT.

The V call is TRBV19, the J call TRBJ1-5; D call uncertain. The CDR3 spans 16 residues. The germline V gene encodes CDR1 LNHDA and CDR2 SQIVND (reference sequence). V lost 5 bases and J lost 0, with 14 bases in between. The CDR3 DNA is TGTGCCAGTAGTCTACAGTATGGGCATAGCAATCAGCCCCAGCATTTT. It is translated as CASSLQYGHSNQPQHF.

This chain links TRBV11-3 with TRBJ1-1; TRBD1 aligns across 9 bases. The CDR3 spans 16 residues. From germline, CDR1 is SGHNT and CDR2 YENEEA. The ends lost 5 bases at V and 1 base at J; junction bases unmatched: 8. This chain's CDR3 is CASSHGRGQGNTEAFF. The CDR3 region has the DNA TGTGCCAGCAGCCACGGCCGGGGACAGGGGAACACTGAAGCTTTCTTT.

The rearrangement uses TRBV28 and TRBJ1-2; D ambiguous. Germline V gene data show CDR1 as MDHEN and CDR2 as SYDVKM. With 2 bases removed from V and 5 bases from J, the gap between germline ends came to 15 bases. The CDR3 is made up of 15 amino acids. The DNA of the CDR3 is TGTGCCAGCAGTTTAAGGGTACCAAGGAGGTATGGCTACACCTTC. Translating gives CASSLRVPRRYGYTF.

The table lists this clonotype with many counts. The V and J genes are TRBV2 and TRBJ2-3; D might be TRBD2 (5 bases). The V end lost 7 bases, the J end lost 1 base, and 9 bases lay between the germline ends. Germline CDR1 and CDR2: SNHLY and FYNNEI. This CDR3 spans 13 amino acids. CDR3 coding DNA: TGTGCCAGCAACGGACTCGGCACAGATACGCAGTATTTT. It codes for CASNGLGTDTQYF.

At least ten counts were recorded for this clonotype. One junction end does not reproduce the germline sequence, and a read error may be involved. The genes are TRBV27 and TRBJ1-5; 8 nucleotides match TRBD1. Germline lookup yields CDR1 MNHEY and CDR2 SMNVEV (reference sequence). The CDR3 loop spans 14 amino acids. In nucleotides, the CDR3 is TGTGCCAGCAGTTTTGACAGGGGCAACCAGCCCCAGCATTTT. Its protein product is CASSFDRGNQPQHF.

The chain links TRBV13 to TRBJ2-5; 7 bases are a match to TRBD1. Germline V lookup: CDR1 PRHDT, CDR2 FYEKMQ (reference sequence). V lost 7 bases to trimming and J lost 1 base; unmatched junction nucleotides: 6. The CDR3 is made up of 14 amino acids. In DNA form, the CDR3 reads TGTGCCAGCACCAGACGACAGGGCCAAGAGACCCAGTACTTC. It translates to CASTRRQGQETQYF.

The chain joins TRBV7-4 to TRBJ2-1; TRBD1 is a possible D gene (6 bases). The V end was cut by 6 bases, the J end by 0 bases, with 15 bases between. This CDR3 comprises 16 residues. Looked up from germline, CDR1 is SGHVT and CDR2 is SQSDAQ. CDR3 nucleotide sequence: TGTGCCAGCAGTCGCAACCCCAGGGGCTCCTACAATGAGCAGTTCTTC. Amino acid sequence: CASSRNPRGSYNEQFF.

This clonotype has a count of ten or more. The chain has TRBV7-8 and TRBJ2-5; unclear D gene. Germline V gives CDR1 SGHVS, CDR2 FQNEAQ. This CDR3 is built from 15 residues. V lost 0 bases, J lost 5 bases, and 13 bases lay in between. The CDR3 DNA follows: TGTGCCAGCAGCTTAGCGCGTCCCCCGGCGGAGACCCAGTACTTC. The encoded protein is CASSLARPPAETQYF.

Regarding this clonotype: A much larger clone lies a single base off, so this may be a read error. V gene TRBV10-3 combines with J gene TRBJ2-2; perhaps TRBD2 as D (6 bases). This CDR3 region has 15 residues. Per germline, CDR1 ENHRY and CDR2 SYGVKD. The V end lost 6 bases, the J end lost 2 bases, and 13 bases lay between the germline ends. CDR3 protein: CAISRLATNTGELFF. The CDR3 coding sequence is TGTGCCATCAGCCGCCTAGCGACAAACACCGGGGAGCTGTTTTTT.

A few counts support this clonotype. This chain connects TRBV13 to TRBJ2-7, with 8 bases aligning to TRBD1. V was pared by 0 bases and J by 3 bases, with 1 base of the junction left unmatched. The CDR3 spans 14 residues. Germline CDR1 PRHDT, CDR2 FYEKMQ (reference sequence). DNA for the CDR3: TGTGCCAGCAGCTTAGGCAGGGGGCTCTACGAGCAGTACTTC. Residues: CASSLGRGLYEQYF.